The next 3 T cell receptor beta chains were all read from a single sample in a study of Ad26.COV2.S vaccination and SARS-CoV-2 variants. Clones were read by immunoSEQ multiplex PCR, and TCRdb kept only the in-frame ones, dropping some. This repertoire shows about 350,000 clones, around nine tenths found once; its top ten account for roughly 5%. Treatment: some 20 received Ad26.COV2.S at low or high dose, single or two shots; about 5 received placebo; per-sample allocation not given. Repertoires come from day 63 after the first vaccine or placebo injection. Material: peripheral blood, obtained in a trial of Ad26.COV2.S vaccine versus placebo. The receptor source for this set is a person between 18 and 59 years old who received the Ad26.COV2.S COVID-19 vaccine or a placebo.

This clone was observed once. The rearrangement uses TRBV19 and TRBJ2-2; TRBD2 matches at 10 bases. The CDR3 totals 20 residues. J was trimmed by 6 bases and V by 2 bases; bases with no gene match: 18. CDR1 and CDR2 (germline): LNHDA, SQIVND (reference sequence). This chain's CDR3 is CASSIRRKTSSGRAAGELFF. Here the CDR3 DNA reads TGTGCCAGTAGTATACGGCGGAAAACCTCTAGCGGGAGAGCCGCCGGGGAGCTGTTTTTT.

The genes are TRBV15 and TRBJ2-2; D perhaps matches TRBD1 (6 bases). V was cut by 3 bases and J by 6 bases, with 11 bases left in between. CDR1 is LNHNV and CDR2 is YYDKDF in the germline V gene (reference sequence). The CDR3 contains 14 residues. The CDR3 sequence is CATSRAAGAGELFF. CDR3 DNA sequence: TGTGCCACCAGCAGGGCTGCAGGGGCCGGGGAGCTGTTTTTT.

The chain has TRBV3-1 (or the pseudogene TRBV3-2) and TRBJ1-4; 8 bases match TRBD1. The CDR3 is 14 residues long. Germline CDR1 and CDR2: LGHDT and YNNKEL (reference sequence). J lost 8 bases, V lost 4 bases, and 6 bases had no gene match. CDR3 bases: TGTGCCAGCAGCCCGACAGGGGATAACGAAAAACTGTTTTTT. Encoded protein: CASSPTGDNEKLFF.